These 3 T cell receptor beta chains were all obtained from the same sample, sequenced in a study of blood T cell repertoires in COVID-19. TCRdb's copy holds only in-frame clones and misses some; the assay was immunoSEQ multiplex PCR. The sample includes under 150,000 clones, 85% to 90% of them seen just once. The specimen sequenced was peripheral blood. Receptors were obtained from a middle-aged man with active or convalescent COVID-19.

The rearrangement links TRBV5-1 to TRBJ2-4, with 8 bases lining up with TRBD2. J lost 0 bases, V lost 4 bases, and 12 bases had no gene match. This CDR3 is 18 amino acids long. The germline gives CDR1 SGHRS, CDR2 YFSETQ. CDR3 protein: CASSLLAGERRAKNIQYF. The DNA for the CDR3 is TGCGCCAGCAGCCTCCTAGCGGGCGAGCGTCGAGCCAAAAACATTCAGTACTTC.

The chain uses TRBV7-6 and TRBJ1-2; 7 bases agree with TRBD1. CDR3 length: 15 residues. The trim removed 0 bases at V and 7 bases at J, leaving 8 bases unmatched. Germline CDR1 reads SGHVS; CDR2 reads FNYEAQ. DNA for the CDR3: TGTGCCAGCAGCTTAGCACAGGGGCCCAACGGTGGCTACACCTTC. This translates into CASSLAQGPNGGYTF.

This clone showed up just once. The V and J genes are TRBV13 and TRBJ2-1; 12 nucleotides align to TRBD2. Trimming removed 5 bases from V and 5 bases from J; junction bases left unmatched: 7. This CDR3 contains 16 residues. The germline V gene encodes CDR1 PRHDT and CDR2 FYEKMQ (reference sequence). CDR3 sequence (DNA): TGTGCCAGCAGCCCCCGGACTAGCGGGAAAAACAATGAGCAGTTCTTC. This codes for CASSPRTSGKNNEQFF.